A single sample gave rise to the 2 T cell receptor beta chains below, sequenced in a study of blood T cell repertoires in COVID-19. Produced via immunoSEQ multiplex PCR; TCRdb's table is partial and in-frame only. The sample shows approximately 240,000 clones, around 85% of them seen only once. The sample taken for sequencing was PBMCs or T cells enriched from blood (not recorded which). The receptor source for this set is a woman aged 45-59 years in a cohort exposed to, infected with or recovered from COVID-19 (not recorded which).

Concerning this clone itself: Germline and junction disagree at one end, which may indicate a read error. The rearrangement links TRBV29-1 to TRBJ2-7; 8 nucleotides line up with TRBD1. CDR1 and CDR2 (germline): SQVTM, ANQGSEA. This CDR3 has 13 residues. The CDR3 is CSVQDRGMYEQYF. The CDR3 nucleotides read TGCAGCGTTCAAGACAGGGGAATGTACGAGCAGTACTTC.

V is TRBV5-6 and J is TRBJ1-1, with a weak D call TRBD1 (5 bases). The CDR3 extends over 11 amino acids. Germline-derived CDR1 and CDR2 are SGHDT and YYEEEE. With 4 bases removed from V and 12 bases from J, the gap between germline ends came to 13 bases. CDR3 nucleotide sequence: TGTGCCAGCAGCCTCGGGGGGTGGACTTTCTTT. As protein: CASSLGGWTFF.